The 23 T cell receptor beta chains below were found in one sample sequenced in a study of technical replicates of blood from four donors (dated by TCRdb to between 2016 and 2019). The protocol used for the library was the immunoSEQ multiplex PCR assay. Not all clones reach the TCRdb copy of this immuneACCESS table, which keeps in-frame sequences only. Checked studies attribute under half of the gap to unresolved V genes and leave the rest unexplained. This sample holds some 64,000 clones; around 86% were observed only once. Approximately 5% of the sample is held by the ten biggest clonotypes. Sequencing was performed on PBMCs. The origin of the receptors is a human donor in good health. Some clones in this sample may be carry-over from other donors' samples.

The V gene is TRBV14, the J gene TRBJ2-7, with D hard to call. CDR1 is SGHDN, CDR2 FVKESK, per germline. The CDR3 runs to 11 residues. Trimming removed 2 bases from V and 9 bases from J, with 8 bases in between. The CDR3 is CASSQLGGQYF. Written as DNA, the CDR3 is TGTGCCAGCAGCCAACTCGGCGGGCAGTACTTC.

J is TRBJ1-6 and V is TRBV4-1; 9 bases match TRBD1. V trimming: 0 bases; J trimming: 10 bases; junction bases outside the gene matches: 19. The CDR3 runs to 20 residues. CDR1 and CDR2 (germline): MGHRA, YSYEKL. The CDR3 sequence is CASSQDFPPAPYTGGSPLHF. In nucleotides, the CDR3 is TGCGCCAGCAGCCAAGATTTTCCCCCGGCTCCTTACACAGGGGGCTCACCCCTCCACTTT.

The chain carries TRBV7-6 and TRBJ2-7, with 7 bases fitting TRBD2. The CDR3 has 14 residues. V was pared by 5 bases and J by 4 bases, with 8 bases of the junction left unmatched. Germline CDR1 is SGHVS and CDR2 is FNYEAQ. CDR3 nucleotides: TGTGCCAGCAGCCCGCGGACTAGTAAATACGAGCAGTACTTC. It is translated as CASSPRTSKYEQYF.

The chain's CDR3 is CASSLARAPLSGANVLTF. In DNA, the CDR3 is TGTGCCAGCAGCTTAGCCAGGGCTCCCCTCTCTGGGGCCAACGTCCTGACTTTC. This chain links TRBV11-2 with TRBJ2-6; TRBD1 might be the D (5 bases). CDR3 length: 18 residues. Germline lookup yields CDR1 SGHAT and CDR2 FQNNGV. The V end was cut by 1 base, the J end by 0 bases, with 13 bases between.

The J gene is TRBJ2-7, the V gene TRBV10-3, with D perhaps TRBD1 (5 bases). The CDR3 is 13 amino acids. The germline CDR1 and CDR2 sequences are ENHRY and SYGVKD. V dropped 10 bases and J dropped 2 bases, with 15 bases sitting between them. The CDR3 DNA sequence: TGTGCCACAAAGGGCCAGGGAACCTACGAGCAGTACTTC. Its protein is CATKGQGTYEQYF.

This rearrangement joins TRBV5-4 to TRBJ2-7, with D unclear. This CDR3 spans 13 amino acids. V was clipped by 0 bases and J by 6 bases, with 10 bases between them. Germline assignment: CDR1 SGHNT and CDR2 YYREEE (reference sequence). CDR3 nucleotide sequence: TGTGCCAGCAGCTTGGAGGTTTTAGCCGAGCAGTACTTC. Amino acids: CASSLEVLAEQYF.

The chain employs TRBV5-1 and TRBJ2-5; 7 nucleotides align to TRBD1. The CDR3 contains 14 residues. The V gene end was trimmed by 4 bases and the J gene end by 4 bases; junction bases not matched to a gene: 7. CDR1 is SGHRS, CDR2 YFSETQ, per germline. CDR3 in DNA: TGCGCCAGCAGCATGACAGGGATTCTAGAGACCCAGTACTTC. This sequence encodes CASSMTGILETQYF.

The chain links TRBV6-6 to TRBJ1-4; D not resolved. CDR3 length equals 16 residues. Germline assignment: CDR1 MNHNY and CDR2 SVGAGI (reference sequence). V was trimmed by 7 bases and J by 2 bases, leaving 17 bases between them. The CDR3 loop reads CASKPSLPGTNEKLFF. The CDR3 nucleotides are TGTGCCAGCAAACCGTCACTCCCGGGGACTAATGAAAAACTGTTTTTT.

This sequence joins TRBV5-4 and TRBJ2-1, with 12 nucleotides matching TRBD2. Germline CDR1 reads SGHNT; CDR2 reads YYREEE (reference sequence). V was pared by 8 bases and J by 7 bases, with 7 bases of the junction left unmatched. The CDR3 has 14 residues. The CDR3 is CASQLAGGLNEQFF. In DNA form, the CDR3 reads TGTGCCAGTCAACTAGCGGGGGGTCTAAATGAGCAGTTCTTC.

The genes are TRBV6-6 and TRBJ2-2, with a tentative D call TRBD1 (5 bases). The V end lost 0 bases, the J end lost 5 bases, and 13 bases lay between the germline ends. The CDR3 loop spans 16 amino acids. Per germline, CDR1 MNHNY and CDR2 SVGAGI (reference sequence). CDR3 bases: TGTGCCAGCAGTTACTCTTCGTCCAGGGTTACCGGGGAGCTGTTTTTT. This codes for CASSYSSSRVTGELFF.

In this sample, this clone turned up once. This chain connects TRBV5-1 to TRBJ2-7; 8 bases are a match to TRBD1. The CDR3 is made up of 16 amino acids. Germline V lookup: CDR1 SGHRS, CDR2 YFSETQ. V was clipped by 4 bases and J by 0 bases; unmatched bases: 9. The CDR3 reads CASSLGTGSSSYEQYF. DNA for the CDR3: TGCGCCAGCAGCCTGGGGACAGGCTCGAGCTCCTACGAGCAGTACTTC.

The CDR3 DNA reads TGTGCCAGCAGTAAGACAGGGAGAACGGCAGATACGCAGTATTTT. It yields the protein CASSKTGRTADTQYF. The genes are TRBV6-5 and TRBJ2-3; 7 nucleotides line up with TRBD1. Germline CDR1 is MNHEY and CDR2 is SVGAGI. The CDR3 contains 15 residues. With V trimmed by 5 bases and J by 4 bases, 9 bases remained unmatched.

V usage is TRBV9 and J usage is TRBJ1-6, with 7 positions matching TRBD1. This CDR3 is 14 amino acids long. Germline-derived CDR1 and CDR2 are SGDLS and YYNGEE. The junction had 9 bases not matched to a gene; V was cut back by 6 bases and J by 9 bases. In DNA, the CDR3 is TGTGCCAGCACGAGCCGGGACAGAGGTTCACCCCTCCACTTT. As protein: CASTSRDRGSPLHF. Full variable domain (rest looked up from reference TRBV9 and TRBJ1-6): DSGVTQTPKHLITATGQRVTLRCSPRSGDLSVYWYQQSLDQGLQFLIQYYNGEERAKGNILERFSAQQFPDLHSELNLSSLELGDSALYFCASTSRDRGSPLHFGNGTRLTVT.

V is TRBV29-1 and J is TRBJ1-5, with TRBD1 matching over 10 bases. The CDR3 runs to 13 residues. The germline CDR1 and CDR2 sequences are SQVTM and ANQGSEA. Trimming removed 6 bases from V and 7 bases from J; junction bases left unmatched: 6. CDR3 in amino acids: CSVRTGGGQPQHF. CDR3 coding DNA: TGCAGCGTCAGGACAGGGGGAGGGCAGCCCCAGCATTTT.

Only one count was recorded for this clone. The chain is built from TRBV7-3 and TRBJ2-5; 8 bases fit TRBD2. From germline, CDR1 is SGHTA and CDR2 FQGTGA. CDR3 size: 15 residues. The CDR3 DNA is TGTGCACCGCCCGAGAGCGGGAGTGGAGGGGAGACCCAGTACTTC. It codes for CAPPESGSGGETQYF.

This chain links TRBV7-3 with TRBJ2-7, with a tentative D call TRBD2 (6 bases). Germline V gene sequence: CDR1 SGHTA, CDR2 FQGTGA. The CDR3 runs to 15 residues. Trimming stripped 4 bases from V and 3 bases from J, with 16 bases between. Here the CDR3 reads CASSSGAGLIYEQYF. In DNA, the CDR3 is TGTGCCAGCAGCTCCGGGGCAGGACTAATCTACGAGCAGTACTTC.

J is TRBJ2-1 and V is TRBV10-1; possibly TRBD1 for D (5 bases). The CDR3 consists of 11 residues. From germline, CDR1 is WNHNN and CDR2 SYGVQD (reference sequence). The V and J ends lost 10 bases and 12 bases respectively, with 16 bases between them. In DNA form, the CDR3 reads TGCGCCACCCAGGTAAGGGGTCGGCAGTTCTTC. Translating it yields CATQVRGRQFF.

This clone was picked up one time. J is TRBJ2-2 and V is TRBV6-6; a possible D gene is TRBD1 (6 bases). V gave up 4 bases and J gave up 5 bases, with 11 bases separating them. Germline assignment: CDR1 MNHNY and CDR2 SVGAGI (reference sequence). This CDR3 has 14 amino acids. In nucleotides, the CDR3 is TGTGCCAGCAGTTCCGTTAGGGGGACCGGGGAGCTGTTTTTT. Translation: CASSSVRGTGELFF.

This clone was observed a single time. The V call is TRBV9, the J call TRBJ1-6; D gene uncertain. The germline V gene has CDR1 SGDLS and CDR2 YYNGEE. The CDR3 runs 15 residues. V lost 4 bases to trimming and J lost 3 bases, with 11 bases between them. The CDR3 sequence is CASSRGRNYNSPLHF. In DNA, the CDR3 is TGTGCCAGCAGCCGAGGGCGCAACTATAATTCACCCCTCCACTTT.

The genes are TRBV4-1 and TRBJ1-5; 8 bases are a match to TRBD1. Germline loops: CDR1 MGHRA, CDR2 YSYEKL. After removal of 5 bases from V and 4 bases from J, the junction contained 7 bases not matched to a gene. The CDR3 is made up of 15 amino acids. This chain's CDR3 is CASSSSDRGNQPQHF. The CDR3 DNA sequence: TGCGCCAGCAGCTCCTCCGACAGGGGAAATCAGCCCCAGCATTTT.

V usage is TRBV2 and J usage is TRBJ1-5, with D perhaps matching TRBD1 (6 bases). Germline values: CDR1 SNHLY, CDR2 FYNNEI. The CDR3 consists of 13 residues. V lost 7 bases and J 5 bases, leaving 12 bases between the germline ends. CDR3 amino acids: CASTGQRDQPQHF. The DNA for the CDR3 is TGTGCCAGCACCGGACAGAGGGATCAGCCCCAGCATTTT.

This clone was detected only once. The chain has TRBV4-3 and TRBJ1-6; 9 nucleotides align to TRBD1. This CDR3 is built from 16 residues. V was clipped by 1 base and J by 14 bases; unmatched bases: 12. Per germline, CDR1 LGHNA and CDR2 YSLEER. The CDR3 loop reads CASSQGQGTGRRALHF. The CDR3 DNA is TGCGCCAGCAGCCAAGGGCAAGGGACAGGGAGACGGGCCCTCCACTTT.

The chain combines TRBV6-1 with TRBJ2-7; 10 bases align to TRBD2. Looked up from germline, CDR1 is MNHNS and CDR2 is SASEGT. V shed 3 bases, J shed 3 bases, and the junction held 5 bases outside the gene matches. The CDR3 has 15 residues. The CDR3 protein is CASSDTSGINYEQYF. CDR3 nucleotides: TGTGCCAGCAGTGATACTAGCGGGATTAACTACGAGCAGTACTTC.